This TCR beta chain was profiled in a study of T cells in Graves' hyperthyroidism and ophthalmopathy. CDR3 length equals 15 residues. The V and J ends lost 0 bases and 6 bases, in that order; junction bases with no gene match: 3. CDR1 and CDR2 from the germline V gene are DFQATT and SNEGSKA (reference sequence). As for this clonotype: No antigen is known for it.

RNA transcripts were the template for amplifying TCR beta CDR3 regions. The HTBI primer set served for first-round RT-PCR of the TCR CDR3. MiXCR, run by TCRdb on the multiplex PCR reads, gives a single entry per CDR3 protein. Of approximately 640,000 distinct CDR3 sequences detected, 40% to 55% appear once; the ten largest clones hold about 7.2%. General observations from the study: Blood shared most expanded thyroid clonotypes above 0.001.

The sequence was collected from an adult man with Graves' disease, either hyperthyroidism or ophthalmopathy (not recorded which). The rearrangement joins TRBV20-1 to TRBJ1-6, with 9 bases aligning to TRBD1. What was sequenced was peripheral blood or thyroid tissue (not recorded which). In DNA form, the CDR3 reads TGCAGTGCTAGAGATCAGGGACAGGGTAATTCACCCCTCCACTTT. It specifies CSARDQGQGNSPLHF.